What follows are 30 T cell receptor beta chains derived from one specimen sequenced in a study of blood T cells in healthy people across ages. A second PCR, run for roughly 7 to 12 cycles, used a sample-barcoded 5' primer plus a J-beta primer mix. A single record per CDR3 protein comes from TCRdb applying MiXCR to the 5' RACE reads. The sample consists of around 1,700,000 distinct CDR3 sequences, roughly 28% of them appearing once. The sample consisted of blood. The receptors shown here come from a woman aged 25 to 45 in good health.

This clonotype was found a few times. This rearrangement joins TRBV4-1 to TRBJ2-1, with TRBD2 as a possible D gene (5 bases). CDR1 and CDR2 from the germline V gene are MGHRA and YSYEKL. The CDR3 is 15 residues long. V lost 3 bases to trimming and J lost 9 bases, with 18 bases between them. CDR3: CASSHSRDFRVEQFF. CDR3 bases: TGCGCCAGCAGCCACTCACGGGATTTTAGGGTTGAGCAGTTCTTC.

For the CDR3, the DNA is TGTGCCAGCATGGGTCAGGGGATATCCTACGAGCAGTACTTC. This encodes CASMGQGISYEQYF. The chain employs TRBV27 and TRBJ2-7; possibly TRBD1 for D (6 bases). V lost 7 bases and J 1 base, leaving 14 bases between the germline ends. The CDR3 has 14 amino acids. CDR1 is MNHEY and CDR2 is SMNVEV in the germline V gene (reference sequence).

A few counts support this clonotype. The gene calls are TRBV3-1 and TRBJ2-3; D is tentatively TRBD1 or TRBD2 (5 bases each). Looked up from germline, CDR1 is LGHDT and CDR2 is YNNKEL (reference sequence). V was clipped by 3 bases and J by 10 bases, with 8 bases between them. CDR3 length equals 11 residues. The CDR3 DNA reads TGTGCCAGCAGCCACGTGGGGGCGCAGTATTTT. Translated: CASSHVGAQYF.

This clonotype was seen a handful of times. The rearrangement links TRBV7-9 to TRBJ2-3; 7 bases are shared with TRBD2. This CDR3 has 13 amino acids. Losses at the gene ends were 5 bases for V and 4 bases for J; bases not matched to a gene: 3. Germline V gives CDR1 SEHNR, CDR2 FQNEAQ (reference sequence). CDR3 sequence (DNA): TGTGCCAGCAGCCCTACTAGCGCAGATACGCAGTATTTT. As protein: CASSPTSADTQYF.

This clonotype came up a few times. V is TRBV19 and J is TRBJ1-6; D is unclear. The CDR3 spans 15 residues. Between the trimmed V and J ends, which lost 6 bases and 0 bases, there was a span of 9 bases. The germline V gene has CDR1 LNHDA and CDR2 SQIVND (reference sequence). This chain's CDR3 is CASSERSSYNSPLHF. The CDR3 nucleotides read TGTGCCAGTAGCGAAAGGAGCTCCTATAATTCACCCCTCCACTTT.

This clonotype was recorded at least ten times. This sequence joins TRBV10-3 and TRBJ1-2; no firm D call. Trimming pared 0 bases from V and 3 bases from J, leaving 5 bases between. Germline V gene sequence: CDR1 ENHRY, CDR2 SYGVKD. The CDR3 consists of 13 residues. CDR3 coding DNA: TGTGCCATCAGTGAGTCTGGAGACTATGGCTACACCTTC. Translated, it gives CAISESGDYGYTF.

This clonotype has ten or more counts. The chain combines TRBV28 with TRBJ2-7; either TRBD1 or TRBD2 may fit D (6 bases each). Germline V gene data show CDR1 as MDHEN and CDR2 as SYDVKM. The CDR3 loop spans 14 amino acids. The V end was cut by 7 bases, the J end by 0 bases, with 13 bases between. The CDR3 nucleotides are TGTGCCAGCAAGGGGGGACTTAGCTCCTACGAGCAGTACTTC. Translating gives CASKGGLSSYEQYF.

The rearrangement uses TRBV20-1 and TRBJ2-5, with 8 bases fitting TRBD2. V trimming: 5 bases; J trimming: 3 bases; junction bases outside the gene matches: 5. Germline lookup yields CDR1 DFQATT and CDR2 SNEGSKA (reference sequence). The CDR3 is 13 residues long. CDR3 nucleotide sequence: TGCAGTGCTTTAGGACTAGCTGAAGAGACCCAGTACTTC. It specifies CSALGLAEETQYF.

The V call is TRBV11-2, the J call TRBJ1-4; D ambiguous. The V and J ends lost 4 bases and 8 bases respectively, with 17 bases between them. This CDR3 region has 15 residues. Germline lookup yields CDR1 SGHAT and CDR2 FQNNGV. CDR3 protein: CASSSQRGGGEKLFF. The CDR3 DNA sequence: TGTGCCAGCAGCTCACAGCGGGGAGGAGGAGAAAAACTGTTTTTT.

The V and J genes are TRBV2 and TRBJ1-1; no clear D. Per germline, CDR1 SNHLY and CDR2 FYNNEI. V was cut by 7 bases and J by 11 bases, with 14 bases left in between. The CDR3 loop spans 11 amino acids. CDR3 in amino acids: CASTDTPQAFF. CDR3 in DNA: TGTGCCAGCACCGACACCCCTCAGGCTTTCTTT. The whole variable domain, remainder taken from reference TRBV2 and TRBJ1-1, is EPEVTQTPSHQVTQMGQEVILRCVPISNHLYFYWYRQILGQKVEFLVSFYNNEISEKSEIFDDQFSVERPDGSNFTLKIRSTKLEDSAMYFCASTDTPQAFFGQGTRLTVV.

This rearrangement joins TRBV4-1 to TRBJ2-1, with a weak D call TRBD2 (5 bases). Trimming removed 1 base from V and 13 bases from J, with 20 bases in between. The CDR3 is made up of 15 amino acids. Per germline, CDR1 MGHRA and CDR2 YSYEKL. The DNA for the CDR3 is TGCGCCAGCAGCCAAGTTTGCCTAGCCCAAGAGACCCAGTTCTTC. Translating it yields CASSQVCLAQETQFF.

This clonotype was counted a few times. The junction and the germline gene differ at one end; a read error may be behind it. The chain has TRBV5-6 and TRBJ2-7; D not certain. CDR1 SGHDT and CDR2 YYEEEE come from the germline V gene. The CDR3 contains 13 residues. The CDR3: CAGSFWSSYEQYF. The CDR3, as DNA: TGTGCCGGCAGCTTCTGGAGCTCCTACGAGCAGTACTTC.

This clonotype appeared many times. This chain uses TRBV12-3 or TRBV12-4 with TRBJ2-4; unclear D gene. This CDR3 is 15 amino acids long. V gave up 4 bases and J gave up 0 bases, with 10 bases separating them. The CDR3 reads CASSSNVLAKNIQYF. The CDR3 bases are TGTGCCAGCAGTTCCAATGTTTTAGCCAAAAACATTCAGTACTTC.

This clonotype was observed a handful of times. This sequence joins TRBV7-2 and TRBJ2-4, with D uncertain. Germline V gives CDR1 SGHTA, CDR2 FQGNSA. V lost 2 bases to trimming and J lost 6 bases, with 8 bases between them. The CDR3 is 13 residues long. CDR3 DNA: TGTGCCAGCAGCTTAATGGACGGAAACATTCAGTACTTC. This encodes CASSLMDGNIQYF.

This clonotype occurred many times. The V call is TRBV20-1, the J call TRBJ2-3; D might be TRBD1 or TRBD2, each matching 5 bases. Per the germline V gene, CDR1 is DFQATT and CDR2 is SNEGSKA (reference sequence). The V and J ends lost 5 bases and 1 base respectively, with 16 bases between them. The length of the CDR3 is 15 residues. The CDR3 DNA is TGCAGTGCTCAAAACCGGGACCTAGGCACAGATACGCAGTATTTT. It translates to CSAQNRDLGTDTQYF.

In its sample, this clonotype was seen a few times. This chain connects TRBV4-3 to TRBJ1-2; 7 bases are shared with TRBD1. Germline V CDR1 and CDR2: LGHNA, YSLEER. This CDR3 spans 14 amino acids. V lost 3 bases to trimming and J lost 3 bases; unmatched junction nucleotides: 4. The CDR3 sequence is CASSHPDRDYGYTF. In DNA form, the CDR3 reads TGCGCCAGCAGCCACCCAGACAGGGACTATGGCTACACCTTC.

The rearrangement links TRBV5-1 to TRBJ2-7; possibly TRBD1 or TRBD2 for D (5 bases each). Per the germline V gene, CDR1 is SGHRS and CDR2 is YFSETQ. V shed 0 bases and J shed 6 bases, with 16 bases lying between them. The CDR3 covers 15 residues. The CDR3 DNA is TGCGCCAGCAGCTTGGCCGAGGGCAGGGCTGGCGAGCAGTACTTC. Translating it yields CASSLAEGRAGEQYF. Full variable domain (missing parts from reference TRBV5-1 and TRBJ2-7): KAGVTQTPRYLIKTRGQQVTLSCSPISGHRSVSWYQQTPGQGLQFLFEYFSETQRNKGNFPGRFSGRQFSNSRSEMNVSTLELGDSALYLCASSLAEGRAGEQYFGPGTRLTVT.

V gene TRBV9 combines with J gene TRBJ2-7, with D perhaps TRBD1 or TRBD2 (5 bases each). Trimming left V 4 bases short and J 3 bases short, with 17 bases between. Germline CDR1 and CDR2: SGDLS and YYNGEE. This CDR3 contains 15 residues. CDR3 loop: CASSPGPVRLYEQYF. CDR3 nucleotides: TGTGCCAGCAGCCCGGGGCCAGTTCGTCTCTACGAGCAGTACTTC.

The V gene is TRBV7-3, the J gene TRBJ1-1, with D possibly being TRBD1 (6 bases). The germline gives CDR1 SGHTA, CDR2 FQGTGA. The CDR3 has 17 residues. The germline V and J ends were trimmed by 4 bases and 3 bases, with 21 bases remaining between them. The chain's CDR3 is CASSSGPIQGFYTEAFF. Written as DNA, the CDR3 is TGTGCCAGCAGCTCCGGCCCAATCCAGGGGTTTTACACTGAAGCTTTCTTT.

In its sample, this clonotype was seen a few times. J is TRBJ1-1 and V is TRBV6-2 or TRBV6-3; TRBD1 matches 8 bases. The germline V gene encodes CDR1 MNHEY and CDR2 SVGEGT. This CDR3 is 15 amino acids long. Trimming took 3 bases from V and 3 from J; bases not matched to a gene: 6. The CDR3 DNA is TGTGCCAGCAGTTATCGATCGACAGGGGACACTGAAGCTTTCTTT. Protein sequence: CASSYRSTGDTEAFF.

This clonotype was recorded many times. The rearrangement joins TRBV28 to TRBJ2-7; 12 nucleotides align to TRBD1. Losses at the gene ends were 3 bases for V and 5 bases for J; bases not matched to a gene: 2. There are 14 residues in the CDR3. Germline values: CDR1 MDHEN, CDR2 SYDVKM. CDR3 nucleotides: TGTGCCAGCAGTTTCGGGACAGGGGGCGACGAGCAGTACTTC. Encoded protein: CASSFGTGGDEQYF.

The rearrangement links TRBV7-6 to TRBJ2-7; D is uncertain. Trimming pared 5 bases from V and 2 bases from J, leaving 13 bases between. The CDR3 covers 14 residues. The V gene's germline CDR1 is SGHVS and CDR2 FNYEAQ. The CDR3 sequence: CASSPHSYTYEQYF. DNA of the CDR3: TGTGCCAGCAGCCCACACTCGTATACCTACGAGCAGTACTTC.

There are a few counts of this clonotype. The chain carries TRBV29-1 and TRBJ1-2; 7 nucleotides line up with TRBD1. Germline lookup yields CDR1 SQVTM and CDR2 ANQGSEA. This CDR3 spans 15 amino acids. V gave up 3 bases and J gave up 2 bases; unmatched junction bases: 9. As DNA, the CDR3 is TGCAGCGTTGACCCCTCAGGGGGTGAGAACTATGGCTACACCTTC. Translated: CSVDPSGGENYGYTF.

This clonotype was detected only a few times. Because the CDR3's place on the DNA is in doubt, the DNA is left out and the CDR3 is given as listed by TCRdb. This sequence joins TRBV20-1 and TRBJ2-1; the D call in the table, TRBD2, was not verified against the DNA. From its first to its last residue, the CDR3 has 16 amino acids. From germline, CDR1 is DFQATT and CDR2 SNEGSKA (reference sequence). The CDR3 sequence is CSGLVFWQGQRGEQFF.

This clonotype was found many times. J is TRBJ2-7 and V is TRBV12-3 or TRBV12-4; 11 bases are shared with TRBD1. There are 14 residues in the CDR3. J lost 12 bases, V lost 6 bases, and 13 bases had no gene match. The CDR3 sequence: CASSSRDRGEVRYF. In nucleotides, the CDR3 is TGTGCCAGCAGCTCCCGGGACAGGGGGGAGGTGAGGTACTTC.

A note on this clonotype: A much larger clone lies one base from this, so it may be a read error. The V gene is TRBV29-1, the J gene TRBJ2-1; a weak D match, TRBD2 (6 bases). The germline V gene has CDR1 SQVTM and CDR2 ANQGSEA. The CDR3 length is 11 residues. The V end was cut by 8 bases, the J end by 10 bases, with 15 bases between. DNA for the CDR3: TGCAGCCTGCGGGCCGCGGGGGAGCAGTTCTTC. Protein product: CSLRAAGEQFF.

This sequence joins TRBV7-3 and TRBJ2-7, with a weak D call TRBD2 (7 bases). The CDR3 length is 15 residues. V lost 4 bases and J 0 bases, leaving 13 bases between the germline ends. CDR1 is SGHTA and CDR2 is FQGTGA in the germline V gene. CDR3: CASSYEGGSSYEQYF. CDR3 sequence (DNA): TGTGCCAGCAGCTACGAGGGGGGGAGCTCCTACGAGCAGTACTTC.

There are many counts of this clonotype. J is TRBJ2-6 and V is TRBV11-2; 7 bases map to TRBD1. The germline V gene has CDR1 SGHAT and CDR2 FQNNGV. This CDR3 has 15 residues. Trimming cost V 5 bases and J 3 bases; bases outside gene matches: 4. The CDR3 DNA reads TGTGCCAGCAGCCCCGACAGGGTTGGGGCCAACGTCCTGACTTTC. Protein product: CASSPDRVGANVLTF.

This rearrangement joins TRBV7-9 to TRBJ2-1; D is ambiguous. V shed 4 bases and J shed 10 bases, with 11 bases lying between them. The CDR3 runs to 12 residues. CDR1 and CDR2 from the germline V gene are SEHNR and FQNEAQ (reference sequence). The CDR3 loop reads CASSSTSPEQFF. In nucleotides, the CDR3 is TGTGCCAGCAGCTCTACTTCTCCGGAGCAGTTCTTC. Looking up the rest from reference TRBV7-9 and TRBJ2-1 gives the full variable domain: DTGVSQNPRHKITKRGQNVTFRCDPISEHNRLYWYRQTLGQGPEFLTYFQNEAQLEKSRLLSDRFSAERPKGSFSTLEIQRTEQGDSAMYLCASSSTSPEQFFGPGTRLTVL.

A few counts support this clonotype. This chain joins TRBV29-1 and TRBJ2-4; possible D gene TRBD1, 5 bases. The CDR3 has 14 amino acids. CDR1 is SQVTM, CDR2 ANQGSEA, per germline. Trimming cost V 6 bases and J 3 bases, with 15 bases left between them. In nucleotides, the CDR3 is TGCAGCGTGACAGACAGTTTAGTCAAAAACATTCAGTACTTC. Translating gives CSVTDSLVKNIQYF.